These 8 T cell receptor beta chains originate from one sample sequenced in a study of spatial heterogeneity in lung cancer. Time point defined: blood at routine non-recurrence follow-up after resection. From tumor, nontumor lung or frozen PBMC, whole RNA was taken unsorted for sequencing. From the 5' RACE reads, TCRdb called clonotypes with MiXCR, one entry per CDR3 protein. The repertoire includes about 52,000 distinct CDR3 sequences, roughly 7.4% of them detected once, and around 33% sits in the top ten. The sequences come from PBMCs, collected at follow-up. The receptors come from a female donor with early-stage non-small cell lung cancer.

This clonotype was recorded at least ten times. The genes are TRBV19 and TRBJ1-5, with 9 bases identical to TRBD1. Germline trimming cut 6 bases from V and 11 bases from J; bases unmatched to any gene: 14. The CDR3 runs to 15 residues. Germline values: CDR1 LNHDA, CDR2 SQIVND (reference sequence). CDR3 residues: CASSVGQGAPGAQHF. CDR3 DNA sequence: TGTGCCAGTAGCGTGGGACAGGGAGCGCCCGGGGCCCAGCATTTT.

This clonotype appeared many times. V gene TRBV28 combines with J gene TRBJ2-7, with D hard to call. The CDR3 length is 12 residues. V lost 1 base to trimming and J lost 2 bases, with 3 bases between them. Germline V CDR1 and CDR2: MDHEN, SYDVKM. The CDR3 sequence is CASSLSPYEQYF. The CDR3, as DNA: TGTGCCAGCAGTTTATCCCCCTACGAGCAGTACTTC.

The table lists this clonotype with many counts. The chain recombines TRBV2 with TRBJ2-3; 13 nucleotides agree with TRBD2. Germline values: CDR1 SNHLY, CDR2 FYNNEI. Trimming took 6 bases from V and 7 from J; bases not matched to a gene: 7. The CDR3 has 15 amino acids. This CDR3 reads CASRELAGGPYTQYF. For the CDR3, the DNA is TGTGCCAGCAGGGAACTAGCGGGGGGGCCATATACGCAGTATTTT.

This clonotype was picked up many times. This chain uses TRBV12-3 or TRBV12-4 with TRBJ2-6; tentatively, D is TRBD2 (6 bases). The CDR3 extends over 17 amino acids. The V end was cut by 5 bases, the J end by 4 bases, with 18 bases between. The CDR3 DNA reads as TGTGCCAGCAGTGGAGGGATGGTGTTTTCCGGGGCCAACGTCCTGACTTTC. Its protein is CASSGGMVFSGANVLTF.

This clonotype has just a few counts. The chain's CDR3 is CASSLKLAGNTDTQYF. The CDR3, as DNA: TGCGCCAGCAGCTTGAAACTAGCGGGGAACACAGATACGCAGTATTTT. V usage is TRBV5-1 and J usage is TRBJ2-3; 10 bases match TRBD2. Germline V gene sequence: CDR1 SGHRS, CDR2 YFSETQ. Trimming at V came to 1 base and at J to 2 bases, leaving 4 bases not matched to a gene. CDR3 length: 16 amino acids.

CDR3 in DNA: TGTGCCAGCAAGTGGTACAATGAGCAGTTCTTC. Translating gives CASKWYNEQFF. V is TRBV12-3 or TRBV12-4 and J is TRBJ2-1; D remains ambiguous. The CDR3 runs to 11 residues. V lost 7 bases and J 4 bases, leaving 5 bases between the germline ends.

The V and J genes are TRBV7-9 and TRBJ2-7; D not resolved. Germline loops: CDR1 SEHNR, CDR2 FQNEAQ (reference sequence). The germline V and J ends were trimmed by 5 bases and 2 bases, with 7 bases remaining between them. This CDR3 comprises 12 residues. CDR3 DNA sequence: TGTGCCAGCAGCCCCGCCGCCTACGAGCAGTACTTC. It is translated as CASSPAAYEQYF.

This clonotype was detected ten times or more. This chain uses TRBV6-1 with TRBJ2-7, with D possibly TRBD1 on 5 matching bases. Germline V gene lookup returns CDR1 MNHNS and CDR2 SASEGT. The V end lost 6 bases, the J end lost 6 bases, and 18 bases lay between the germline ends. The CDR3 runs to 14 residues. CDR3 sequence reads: CASRPTGTSAEQYF. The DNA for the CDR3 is TGTGCCAGCAGGCCCACAGGCACCTCAGCCGAGCAGTACTTC.